This T cell receptor (beta chain) was captured in a study of regulatory T cells in long-lasting Graves disease. Findings and limits, study-wide: Newly diagnosed patients shared around 910 public clonotypes; persistent patients shared under 3,000.

This clonotype was observed a few times. Its target is unknown. Noted time point: persistent/refractory GD, antithyroid drugs over 5 years with positive TRAb. RNA from PBMCs was the source of the TCR library. Construction of TCR beta libraries relied on iRepertoire HTBI primers and on Arm-PCR targeting CDR3 regions. TCRdb independently ran MiXCR on the multiplex PCR reads; one entry per CDR3 protein. The sample includes fewer than 450,000 distinct CDR3 sequences, about a quarter seen only once; the top ten take about 27%. The CDR3 has 15 amino acids. J was trimmed by 7 bases and V by 5 bases; bases with no gene match: 12. CDR1 is SGHAT, CDR2 FQNNGV, per germline.

The sequence was obtained from a female donor with Graves disease. The genes are TRBV11-2 and TRBJ1-2, with TRBD1 matching 8 bases. The source material was peripheral blood mononuclear cells (PBMCs), sampled when the disease was refractory, from a patient treated with antithyroid drugs. The CDR3 region has the DNA TGTGCCAGCAGCCCTCGCGGACAGGGTAACCCTGGCTACACCTTC. It translates to CASSPRGQGNPGYTF.